The 22 T cell receptor beta chains presented below share a single source sample, sequenced in a study of CD8+ T cells in alopecia areata. Once RNA had been extracted, it was reverse transcribed into cDNA to act as the sequencing template. Sequencing used immunoSEQ multiplex PCR; TCRdb keeps in-frame clones, though not all of them. The data contain around 190,000 clones, about three fifths of them seen just once; the ten biggest clones take up about 0.65%. Treatment given: oral pan-JAK inhibitor, 5-10 mg twice daily. This sample comprised CD4+ T cells sorted from blood, obtained at week 4, from a patient treated with tofacitinib. These receptors were collected from a human donor with alopecia areata.

This chain uses TRBV7-3 with TRBJ2-2, with D unclear. CDR1 and CDR2 from the germline V gene are SGHTA and FQGTGA. The ends were cut back, 5 bases at V and 6 bases at J, with 16 bases in the middle. The CDR3 is made up of 15 amino acids. In DNA form, the CDR3 reads TGTGCCAGCAGCCCCGAGATAGTGATGGCCGGGGAGCTGTTTTTT. Its translation is CASSPEIVMAGELFF.

In its sample, this clone was seen a few times. J is TRBJ2-2 and V is TRBV9; the match to TRBD1 covers 10 bases. The CDR3 has 17 amino acids. CDR1 and CDR2 (germline): SGDLS, YYNGEE. V was clipped by 1 base and J by 4 bases; unmatched bases: 7. This CDR3 reads CASSVFAGTGVTGELFF. The CDR3 region has the DNA TGTGCCAGCAGCGTATTTGCCGGGACAGGGGTCACCGGGGAGCTGTTTTTT.

This clone has more than one count but fewer than ten. This chain joins TRBV7-9 and TRBJ2-6, with D maybe TRBD2 (6 bases). V shed 4 bases and J shed 2 bases, with 15 bases lying between them. The CDR3 loop spans 17 amino acids. Germline V gives CDR1 SEHNR, CDR2 FQNEAQ (reference sequence). CDR3 in DNA: TGTGCCAGCAGCTCCTACGGGAGCCTAGCTGGGGCCAACGTCCTGACTTTC. Translation gives CASSSYGSLAGANVLTF.

The chain recombines TRBV29-1 with TRBJ2-7; D is possibly TRBD1 (5 bases). Per germline, CDR1 SQVTM and CDR2 ANQGSEA. The CDR3 is 12 amino acids. The ends were cut back, 4 bases at V and 6 bases at J, with 13 bases in the middle. Written as DNA, the CDR3 is TGCAGCGTTGGGCAGGGTCTGTTCGAGCAGTACTTC. It is translated as CSVGQGLFEQYF.

The J gene is TRBJ1-4, the V gene TRBV9; D is ambiguous. V gave up 0 bases and J gave up 8 bases, with 14 bases separating them. The CDR3 spans 15 residues. Germline CDR1 is SGDLS and CDR2 is YYNGEE. The CDR3 reads CASSVGSNSWEKLFF. In DNA form, the CDR3 reads TGTGCCAGCAGCGTAGGATCCAACAGCTGGGAAAAACTGTTTTTT.

The chain uses TRBV19 and TRBJ2-7; D might be TRBD1 or TRBD2, each matching 5 bases. The V gene's germline CDR1 is LNHDA and CDR2 SQIVND (reference sequence). This CDR3 comprises 13 residues. Trimming removed 6 bases at V and 8 bases at J, with 17 bases between. The CDR3 spells CASSKSVPGQQYF. The CDR3 nucleotides are TGTGCCAGTAGCAAATCCGTCCCGGGACAGCAGTACTTC.

Comment on this clone: Other DNA sequences in this sample translate to the same CDR3. The CDR3 region is CAWSSLRGRTEAFF. CDR3 in DNA: TGTGCCTGGAGTTCCCTGAGAGGGAGAACTGAAGCTTTCTTT. The rearrangement uses TRBV30 and TRBJ1-1; D gene unclear. The V end was cut by 2 bases, the J end by 5 bases, with 15 bases between. This CDR3 region has 14 residues. CDR1 is GTSNPN, CDR2 SVGIG, per germline (reference sequence).

The rearrangement links TRBV7-8 to TRBJ1-5; D possibly corresponds to TRBD1 (6 bases). Trimming left V 5 bases short and J 1 base short, with 12 bases between. The germline V gene encodes CDR1 SGHVS and CDR2 FQNEAQ. The CDR3 covers 15 residues. CDR3 sequence reads: CASSPAQGSNQPQHF. The CDR3 nucleotides are TGTGCCAGCAGCCCGGCCCAGGGGAGCAATCAGCCCCAGCATTTT.

This chain links TRBV2 with TRBJ2-2; D remains ambiguous. Per the germline V gene, CDR1 is SNHLY and CDR2 is FYNNEI. Trimming left V 3 bases short and J 3 bases short, with 8 bases between. The CDR3 covers 14 residues. The CDR3 DNA follows: TGTGCCAGCAGTGATCAGCGAGACACCGGGGAGCTGTTTTTT. This encodes CASSDQRDTGELFF. The full variable domain, rest sourced from reference TRBV2 and TRBJ2-2, is EPEVTQTPSHQVTQMGQEVILRCVPISNHLYFYWYRQILGQKVEFLVSFYNNEISEKSEIFDDQFSVERPDGSNFTLKIRSTKLEDSAMYFCASSDQRDTGELFFGEGSRLTVL.

The rearrangement links TRBV30 to TRBJ2-1; D remains unclear. The CDR3 is made up of 15 amino acids. Looked up from germline, CDR1 is GTSNPN and CDR2 is SVGIG (reference sequence). Trimming shortened V by 4 bases and J by 6 bases, and 19 bases separated the two germline ends. The CDR3 DNA sequence: TGTGCCTGGACCCAAGACGGTCTCCTTTTCAATGAGCAGTTCTTC. Translation gives CAWTQDGLLFNEQFF.

There are a few counts of this clone. The chain joins TRBV29-1 to TRBJ2-2, with TRBD1 identical over 7 bases. Unmatched junction bases numbered 1, after V lost 7 bases and J lost 2 bases. CDR3 length: 12 residues. Germline V gene sequence: CDR1 SQVTM, CDR2 ANQGSEA. CDR3 region: CSGQGNTGELFF. Here the CDR3 DNA reads TGCAGCGGACAGGGAAACACCGGGGAGCTGTTTTTT.

This clone was picked up a small number of times. This sample includes further DNA sequences coding for the same CDR3. The rearrangement links TRBV18 to TRBJ1-1, with D possibly TRBD1 on 5 matching bases. Germline CDR1 reads KGHSH; CDR2 reads LQKENI. The CDR3 is 13 amino acids. The V end lost 1 base, the J end lost 4 bases, and 7 bases lay between the germline ends. The CDR3, as DNA: TGTGCCAGCTCACCACTTGGGGGCACTGAAGCTTTCTTT. This encodes CASSPLGGTEAFF.

This clone was detected only a few times. The V and J genes are TRBV2 and TRBJ2-5, with 8 bases lining up with TRBD1. Germline V gives CDR1 SNHLY, CDR2 FYNNEI. V was pared by 10 bases and J by 5 bases, with 12 bases of the junction left unmatched. The CDR3 spans 14 residues. This chain's CDR3 is CATVGTGTLETQYF. The CDR3 region has the DNA TGTGCCACCGTCGGGACAGGAACGTTGGAGACCCAGTACTTC.

The rearrangement uses TRBV6-5 and TRBJ1-1; no clear D gene. CDR3 length: 15 amino acids. V dropped 4 bases and J dropped 1 base, with 13 bases sitting between them. The germline gives CDR1 MNHEY, CDR2 SVGAGI. The DNA for the CDR3 is TGTGCCAGCAGTTTTAGTCAGCAGTCGAACACTGAAGCTTTCTTT. This gives the protein CASSFSQQSNTEAFF.

V is TRBV4-1 and J is TRBJ2-7, with 16 positions matching TRBD2. This CDR3 is built from 19 residues. CDR1 and CDR2 (germline): MGHRA, YSYEKL. V lost 6 bases to trimming and J lost 7 bases; unmatched junction nucleotides: 18. CDR3 loop: CASRLTPGLAGGPSGEQYF. In nucleotides, the CDR3 is TGCGCCAGCAGACTCACACCGGGACTAGCGGGAGGGCCCTCGGGGGAGCAGTACTTC.

The chain uses TRBV7-3 and TRBJ2-1; 9 nucleotides line up with TRBD2. Germline V gene sequence: CDR1 SGHTA, CDR2 FQGTGA. The ends lost 1 base at V and 9 bases at J; junction bases unmatched: 10. CDR3 length equals 16 residues. CDR3 in DNA: TGTGCCAGCAGCTTAAACCCCACTAGCGGGCGAGGTGAGCAGTTCTTC. Protein sequence: CASSLNPTSGRGEQFF.

This chain connects TRBV29-1 to TRBJ2-2; no reliable D call. The germline V and J ends were trimmed by 6 bases and 1 base, with 3 bases remaining between them. This CDR3 region has 11 residues. Germline loops: CDR1 SQVTM, CDR2 ANQGSEA. The CDR3, as DNA: TGCAGCGTCAGGAACACCGGGGAGCTGTTTTTT. It specifies CSVRNTGELFF.

This clone was counted between two and nine times. The rearrangement links TRBV29-1 to TRBJ1-4, with no clear D. In germline, CDR1 is SQVTM, CDR2 ANQGSEA. Trimming shortened V by 6 bases and J by 3 bases, and 8 bases separated the two germline ends. The CDR3 extends over 12 amino acids. Written as DNA, the CDR3 is TGCAGCGTGTGTAAGGCTAATGAAAAACTGTTTTTT. Translating it yields CSVCKANEKLFF. Filled out from reference TRBV29-1 and TRBJ1-4, the complete variable domain reads SAVISQKPSRDICQRGTSLTIQCQVDSQVTMMFWYRQQPGQSLTLIATANQGSEATYESGFVIDKFPISRPNLTFSTLTVSNMSPEDSSIYLCSVCKANEKLFFGSGTQLSVL.

The chain combines TRBV5-1 with TRBJ2-5, with D perhaps matching TRBD1 or TRBD2 (6 bases each). V was pared by 5 bases and J by 5 bases, with 16 bases between. CDR3 length: 14 residues. CDR1 is SGHRS and CDR2 is YFSETQ in the germline V gene. CDR3 protein: CASRISGAQETQYF. The CDR3 DNA follows: TGCGCCAGCAGGATTTCGGGGGCGCAGGAGACCCAGTACTTC.

The chain combines TRBV2 with TRBJ2-3; D remains ambiguous. Germline V CDR1 and CDR2: SNHLY, FYNNEI. V was shortened by 5 bases and J by 4 bases, with 4 bases between the two germline ends. This CDR3 is 11 amino acids long. CDR3 in amino acids: CASSRPDTQYF. The CDR3 nucleotides read TGTGCCAGCAGTCGCCCAGATACGCAGTATTTT.

This clone was counted ten times or more. The chain has TRBV19 and TRBJ2-6; TRBD1 matches at 8 bases. Germline CDR1 LNHDA, CDR2 SQIVND (reference sequence). Unmatched junction bases numbered 6, after V lost 5 bases and J lost 0 bases. The CDR3 sequence is 17 residues long. The CDR3 coding sequence is TGTGCCAGTAGTCTTAGACAGGGGAGCTCTGGGGCCAACGTCCTGACTTTC. It yields the protein CASSLRQGSSGANVLTF.

The V call is TRBV25-1, the J call TRBJ2-1; D is ambiguous. The CDR3 loop spans 17 amino acids. V lost 5 bases, J lost 0 bases, and 17 bases lay in between. The V gene's germline CDR1 is MGHDK and CDR2 SYGVNS. CDR3 nucleotide sequence: TGTGCCAGCAGTTCTGACGTACCCAGTAGCTCCTACAATGAGCAGTTCTTC. Translating gives CASSSDVPSSSYNEQFF. The whole variable domain, remainder taken from reference TRBV25-1 and TRBJ2-1, is EADIYQTPRYLVIGTGKKITLECSQTMGHDKMYWYQQDPGMELHLIHYSYGVNSTEKGDLSSESTVSRIRTEHFPLTLESARPSHTSQYLCASSSDVPSSSYNEQFFGPGTRLTVL.